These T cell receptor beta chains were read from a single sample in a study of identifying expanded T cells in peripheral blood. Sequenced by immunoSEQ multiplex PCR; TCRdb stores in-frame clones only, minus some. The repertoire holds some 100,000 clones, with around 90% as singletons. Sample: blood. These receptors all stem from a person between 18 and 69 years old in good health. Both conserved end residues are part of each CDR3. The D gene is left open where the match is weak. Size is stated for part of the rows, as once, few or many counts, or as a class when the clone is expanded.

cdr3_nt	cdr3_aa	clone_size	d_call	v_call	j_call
TGCGCCAGCAGCCAAGCGGGACAGAACCAAGAGACCCAGTACTTC	CASSQAGQNQETQYF	-	TRBD1	TRBV4-3	TRBJ2-5
TGCGCCAGCAGTGGTGGGACTAGCGGGAGGTCAGATACGCAGTATTTT	CASSGGTSGRSDTQYF	-	TRBD2	TRBV10-1	TRBJ2-3
TGTGCCAGCAGACTATTCTCAGGGGGCGACCCCTACGAGCAGTACTTC	CASRLFSGGDPYEQYF	-	TRBD1	TRBV11-2	TRBJ2-7
TGCAGCGTTGTAGCCGGGGGGACTAATGAAAAACTGTTTTTT	CSVVAGGTNEKLFF	-	-	TRBV29-1	TRBJ1-4
TGTGCCCACCGCTCACTCAGCTACGAGCAGTACTTC	CAHRSLSYEQYF	-	-	TRBV15	TRBJ2-7
TGTGCCAGCTCACCCCCGGGACTAGCGGGAGTTAGTGAGCAGTTCTTC	CASSPPGLAGVSEQFF	once	TRBD2	TRBV18	TRBJ2-1
TGTGCCAGCAGCTTAGTTGGGAACGAGCAGTACTTC	CASSLVGNEQYF	-	-	TRBV11-3	TRBJ2-7
TGTGCCAGCAGCCGGACTGGGGGCCTGAACACTGAAGCTTTCTTT	CASSRTGGLNTEAFF	-	-	TRBV7-2	TRBJ1-1
TGTGCCAGCAGTCCGGGAGAAACCTCAGAGACCCAGTACTTC	CASSPGETSETQYF	-	-	TRBV6-4	TRBJ2-5
TGTGCCAGCAGTCCACACAGGGGAATTGAGACCCAGTACTTC	CASSPHRGIETQYF	once	TRBD1	TRBV6-5	TRBJ2-5
TGCGCCAGCAGCTTTGGTACCGAGGATCAGTCGGACTTC	CASSFGTEDQSDF	-	-	TRBV5-1	TRBJ2-7
TGCGCCAGCAGTCCCGCCGGAACCTCCGAAGCTTTCTTT	CASSPAGTSEAFF	-	-	TRBV4-1	TRBJ1-1
TGTGCCAGCAGTTACTCGTCAGGAGATGGCTACACCTTC	CASSYSSGDGYTF	-	-	TRBV6-6	TRBJ1-2
TGCAGCGTTGTGGCCAGGTGGGGGGATGAGCAGTTCTTC	CSVVARWGDEQFF	-	-	TRBV29-1	TRBJ2-1
TGTGCCAGCAGCTCCACCGTCGGGGAGCTGTTTTTT	CASSSTVGELFF	few	-	TRBV7-3	TRBJ2-2
TGTGCCAGCAGCTTATGGGACAGGGTGTTTTTACTGAACACCGGGGAGCTGTTTTTT	CASSLWDRVFLLNTGELFF	-	TRBD1	TRBV5-8	TRBJ2-2
TGTGCCAGCAGTCTATTCGGACAAGAGCATGAAAAACTGTTTTTT	CASSLFGQEHEKLFF	-	-	TRBV2	TRBJ1-4
TGTGCCAGTAGTATGGAGGCTGGAAACACCATATATTTT	CASSMEAGNTIYF	-	-	TRBV19	TRBJ1-3
TGTGCCAGCAGCCCGGGACTAGCCTCCGAGCAGTACTTC	CASSPGLASEQYF	few	TRBD2	TRBV7-2	TRBJ2-7
TGCAGTTCCGGGGGGGCCGGTGAGCAGTTCTTC	CSSGGAGEQFF	-	TRBD2	TRBV20-1	TRBJ2-1
TGCGCCAGCAGCTGGGGACAGAAAACCTATGGCTACACCTTC	CASSWGQKTYGYTF	few	TRBD1	TRBV5-1	TRBJ1-2
TGCGCCAGCAGCGGCCTACCCCCAATTGGAAACACCATATATTTT	CASSGLPPIGNTIYF	-	-	TRBV4-1	TRBJ1-3
TGTGCCAGCAGTTTAAGGGAGGCAGATACGCAGTATTTT	CASSLREADTQYF	-	-	TRBV28	TRBJ2-3
TGTGCCAGCAGATGGACAGGTGACTCCTACGAGCAGTACTTC	CASRWTGDSYEQYF	-	TRBD1	TRBV2	TRBJ2-7
TGTGCCAGCAGCTTACTAGCGGGGAGGAACACCGGGGAGCTGTTTTTT	CASSLLAGRNTGELFF	-	TRBD2	TRBV13	TRBJ2-2
TGTGCCAGCAGCTTGGCCTCTACCTACGAGCAGTACTTC	CASSLASTYEQYF	once	-	TRBV5-6	TRBJ2-7
TGTGCCAGCAGTTTACTGACAGGGAACAATGAGCAGTTCTTC	CASSLLTGNNEQFF	-	TRBD1	TRBV28	TRBJ2-1
TGTGCCAGTAGTTTGTACCCATATGGTGTGCTTAGCAATCAGCCCCAGCATTTT	CASSLYPYGVLSNQPQHF	-	-	TRBV19	TRBJ1-5
TGTGCCAGCAGTTCCGCATCCCCGACAGGGATGAACACTGAAGCTTTCTTT	CASSSASPTGMNTEAFF	-	TRBD1	TRBV28	TRBJ1-1
TGTGCCAGCAGCAAGACAGGGAGAAACACTGAAGCTTTCTTT	CASSKTGRNTEAFF	-	TRBD1	TRBV6-5	TRBJ1-1
TGCAGCGTTGTCGGGACAGGGGGCAACTATGGCTACACCTTC	CSVVGTGGNYGYTF	-	TRBD1	TRBV29-1	TRBJ1-2
TGTGCCAGCTTCGGTAGCGGGGGCTTTGAGCAGTTCTTC	CASFGSGGFEQFF	-	TRBD2	TRBV5-4	TRBJ2-1
TGTGCCAGCAGACAGCACTCCGGTCGCATGAACACTGAAGCTTTCTTT	CASRQHSGRMNTEAFF	-	-	TRBV7-2	TRBJ1-1
TGTGCCAGCAGTGAACCGTCGGAAGAGACCCAGTACTTC	CASSEPSEETQYF	once	-	TRBV2	TRBJ2-5
TGTGCCAGCCGAAGGACAGGGGGTGACTATGGCTACACCTTC	CASRRTGGDYGYTF	-	TRBD1	TRBV19	TRBJ1-2
TGTGCCAGCAGTTTCGCCAGGGGCACCTACGAGCAGTACTTC	CASSFARGTYEQYF	-	-	TRBV6-5	TRBJ2-7
TGTGCCAGCAGCCGAGCGACAGGGGTGACGGACGAGCAGTACTTC	CASSRATGVTDEQYF	-	TRBD1	TRBV2	TRBJ2-7
TGTGCCAGCAGTTTCTCCTCCCGGGACAGGGGGGTATACTTC	CASSFSSRDRGVYF	-	TRBD1	TRBV2	TRBJ2-7
TGTGCCTGGAGTTTAAACGATCCAGATACGCAGTATTTT	CAWSLNDPDTQYF	-	-	TRBV30	TRBJ2-3
TGTGCCAGCAGCCCTGTCGGCTATGGCTACACCTTC	CASSPVGYGYTF	few	-	TRBV9	TRBJ1-2
TGTGCCAGCAGCCAATCTAGGAGCCACTATGGCTACACCTTC	CASSQSRSHYGYTF	-	-	TRBV14	TRBJ1-2
TGTGCCAGCAGCTACATGGGAGATGAAAAACTGTTTTTT	CASSYMGDEKLFF	once	-	TRBV7-9	TRBJ1-4
TGTGCCTGGAGTGTACAATCCCTAGGAGAAAAACTGTTTTTT	CAWSVQSLGEKLFF	-	-	TRBV30	TRBJ1-4
TGTGCCAGTAGTTCATACAGGGGACGTAATGAAAAACTGTTTTTT	CASSSYRGRNEKLFF	once	TRBD1	TRBV19	TRBJ1-4
TGTGCCAGCAGCTTGGACTCCCTCTCTGGAAACACCATATATTTT	CASSLDSLSGNTIYF	-	-	TRBV5-5	TRBJ1-3
TGTGCCAGCAGTGAAGACGGGGGGACGAAAGAGACCCAGTACTTC	CASSEDGGTKETQYF	-	TRBD2	TRBV2	TRBJ2-5
TGCGCCAGCAGTATGAGTCAGGGATCTAACTATGGCTACACCTTC	CASSMSQGSNYGYTF	-	-	TRBV5-1	TRBJ1-2
TGTGCCAGCAGTTTAGGGGCCCCGAGCATCTATGGCTACACCTTC	CASSLGAPSIYGYTF	-	-	TRBV27	TRBJ1-2
TGTGCCAGCAGCGGGGGAAGCACAGATACGCAGTATTTT	CASSGGSTDTQYF	-	-	TRBV5-4	TRBJ2-3
TGTGCCAGCAGCTTAGATGGTTTGCCCGCAGATACGCAGTATTTT	CASSLDGLPADTQYF	-	-	TRBV7-9	TRBJ2-3
TGCGCCAGCAGCTTGGATGGGGTCGCGAACACTGAAGCTTTCTTT	CASSLDGVANTEAFF	-	-	TRBV5-1	TRBJ1-1
TGTGCCAGCAGTTCTAACTCACAGGGAAGAGGCAATCAGCCCCAGCATTTT	CASSSNSQGRGNQPQHF	-	-	TRBV28	TRBJ1-5
TGCAGCGTTGGGGCGGGAGGGCACGAGCAGTACTTC	CSVGAGGHEQYF	-	TRBD2	TRBV29-1	TRBJ2-7